The clone carrying this TCR beta chain showed up just a few times. Its antigen is unknown. The germline CDR1 and CDR2 sequences are SGHDT and YYEEEE. CDR3 size: 15 residues. Trimming cost V 0 bases and J 3 bases; bases outside gene matches: 2. Individual cDNA molecules each received unique molecular identifiers attached to them. TCRdb used MiXCR to reprocess the 5' RACE reads, holding one entry per CDR3 protein. Of 97,000 or so distinct CDR3 sequences in the sample, 11% were seen once. This specimen comes from a study of early T cells in non-severe SARS-CoV-2 infection. Turning to the study itself: It was bulk RNA from unsorted whole blood that was sequenced, and the chains were unpaired. Findings of the study overall: Anti-spike CD8 responses were favored by VDJdb matching, which missed private and CD4 specificities.

The TCR comes from an adult who was a healthcare worker with PCR-confirmed SARS-CoV-2 infection or an uninfected control (not recorded which). The starting material was whole blood, obtained at baseline. The chain joins TRBV5-6 to TRBJ2-1, with 8 bases aligning to TRBD1. Here the CDR3 reads CASSLGDRYYNEQFF. The CDR3, as DNA: TGTGCCAGCAGCTTGGGGGACAGGTACTACAATGAGCAGTTCTTC.